The clone carrying this T cell receptor (beta chain) has a handful of counts. Its antigen is unidentified. This entry belongs to a study of beta chain features in type 1 diabetes. Study-level findings and limits: No resolution was reached here on whether HLA type influences TCRB rearrangement. Researchers reported that naive, central memory and Treg TCRB repertoires appeared more similar in patients than in healthy donors. Researchers report that Type 1 diabetes patients had moderately but significantly shorter TCRB CDR3s across all four CD4+ subsets.

CDR3 length: 15 residues. The germline V gene has CDR1 SGHRS and CDR2 YFSETQ. Trimming removed 4 bases from V and 7 bases from J, with 21 bases in between. The authors reverse transcribed all of the isolated RNA, so sequencing captured expressed TCRB transcripts. It was found that naive, central memory and regulatory T cell samples averaged around 3.8 million reads. Assay used: immunoSEQ multiplex PCR; TCRdb lists only in-frame clones, some missing. The sample lists around 300,000 clones; approximately 16% were seen once. Sequencing was performed on naive CD4+ T cells from blood. The chain links TRBV5-1 to TRBJ2-7, with D uncertain. This TCR was sampled from a man in his late teens or twenties with type 1 diabetes. The CDR3 sequence is CASSAAFQPSAEQYF. CDR3 bases: TGCGCCAGCAGCGCCGCGTTCCAACCAAGCGCGGAGCAGTACTTC.